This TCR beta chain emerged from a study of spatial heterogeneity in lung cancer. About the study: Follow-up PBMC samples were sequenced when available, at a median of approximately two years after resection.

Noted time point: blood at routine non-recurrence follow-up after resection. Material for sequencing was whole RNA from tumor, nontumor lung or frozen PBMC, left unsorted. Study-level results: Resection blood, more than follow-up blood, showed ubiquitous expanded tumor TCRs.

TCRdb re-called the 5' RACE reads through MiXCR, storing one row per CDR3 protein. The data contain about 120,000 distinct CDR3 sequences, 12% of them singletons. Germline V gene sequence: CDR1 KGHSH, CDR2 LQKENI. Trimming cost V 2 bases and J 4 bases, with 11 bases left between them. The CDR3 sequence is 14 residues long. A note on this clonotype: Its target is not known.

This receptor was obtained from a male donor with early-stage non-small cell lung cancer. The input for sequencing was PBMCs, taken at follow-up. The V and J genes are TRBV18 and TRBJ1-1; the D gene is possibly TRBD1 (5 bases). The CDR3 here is CASSPSTGATEAFF. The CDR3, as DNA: TGTGCCAGCTCACCATCTACCGGGGCCACTGAAGCTTTCTTT.